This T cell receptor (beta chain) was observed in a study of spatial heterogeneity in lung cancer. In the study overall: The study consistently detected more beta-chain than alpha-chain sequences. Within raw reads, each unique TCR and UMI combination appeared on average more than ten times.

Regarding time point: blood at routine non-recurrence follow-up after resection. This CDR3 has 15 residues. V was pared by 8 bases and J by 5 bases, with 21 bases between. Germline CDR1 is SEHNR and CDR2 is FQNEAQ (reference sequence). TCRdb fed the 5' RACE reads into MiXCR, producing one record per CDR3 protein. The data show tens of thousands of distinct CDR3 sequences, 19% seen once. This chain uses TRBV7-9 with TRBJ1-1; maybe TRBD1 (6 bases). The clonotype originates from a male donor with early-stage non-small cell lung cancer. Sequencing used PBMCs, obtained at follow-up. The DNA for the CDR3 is TGTGCCAGCCCCCCAGGGGAAGGAAGAAATACTGAAGCTTTCTTT. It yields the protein CASPPGEGRNTEAFF.